What follows describes a single T cell receptor beta chain. Only in-frame clones appear in the TCRdb table, and some are missing; sequencing was by immunoSEQ multiplex PCR. Of about 680,000 clones listed, around 92% are singletons. Germline assignment: CDR1 LNHDA and CDR2 SQIVND (reference sequence). CDR3 length equals 15 residues. The ends lost 8 bases at V and 6 bases at J; junction bases unmatched: 11. The sample's treatment: roughly 18 received Ad26.COV2.S at low or high dose, single or two shots; roughly 5 received placebo; per-sample allocation not given. The investigators took samples on day 63 after the first vaccine or placebo injection. This entry comes from a study of Ad26.COV2.S vaccination and SARS-CoV-2 variants.

The TCR was taken from a person between 18 and 65 years old who received the Ad26.COV2.S COVID-19 vaccine or a placebo. The chain recombines TRBV19 with TRBJ1-5; 9 bases agree with TRBD1. Sequenced here: peripheral blood, sampled in a trial of Ad26.COV2.S vaccine versus placebo. The CDR3 DNA sequence: TGTGCCAGTTCTAGGGCGGGACAGGGAACTCAGCCCCAGCATTTT. It codes for CASSRAGQGTQPQHF. The full variable domain, with the rest looked up from reference TRBV19 and TRBJ1-5, is DGGITQSPKYLFRKEGQNVTLSCEQNLNHDAMYWYRQDPGQGLRLIYYSQIVNDFQKGDIAEGYSVSREKKESFPLTVTSAQKNPTAFYLCASSRAGQGTQPQHFGDGTRLSIL.